The 25 T cell receptor beta chains listed next were all sequenced from one sample in a study of T cells in Graves' hyperthyroidism and ophthalmopathy. Amplification of TCR beta CDR3 regions used RNA as the template. The HTBI primer set was used in a first-round RT-PCR of the TCR CDR3. TCRdb redid the calling of the multiplex PCR reads with MiXCR, one entry per CDR3 protein. The sample holds hundreds of thousands of distinct CDR3 sequences, approximately 14% seen once. Source material: blood. Source of these receptors: a woman under 30 with Graves' hyperthyroidism.

This clonotype was counted many times. The rearrangement uses TRBV7-9 and TRBJ2-1, with D perhaps matching TRBD2 (5 bases). The CDR3 consists of 14 residues. Trimming cost V 5 bases and J 10 bases, with 18 bases left between them. Germline V CDR1 and CDR2: SEHNR, FQNEAQ (reference sequence). The CDR3 sequence: CASSLNLLEREQFF. Written as DNA, the CDR3 is TGTGCCAGCAGCCTAAACCTACTAGAACGGGAGCAGTTCTTC.

The chain links TRBV6-2 or TRBV6-3 to TRBJ2-7; D call uncertain. The CDR3 loop spans 15 amino acids. CDR1 MNHEY and CDR2 SVGEGT come from the germline V gene. V shed 0 bases and J shed 2 bases, with 11 bases lying between them. The CDR3 coding sequence is TGTGCCAGCAGTTACTCGAGAGAAGTCGCCTACGAGCAGTACTTC. Protein: CASSYSREVAYEQYF.

This clonotype has a count of ten or more. The chain links TRBV30 to TRBJ2-2; D ambiguous. CDR1 is GTSNPN and CDR2 is SVGIG in the germline V gene (reference sequence). The length of the CDR3 is 13 residues. The V end lost 3 bases, the J end lost 2 bases, and 7 bases lay between the germline ends. The CDR3 nucleotides read TGTGCCTGGAGCCAGGTTAACACCGGGGAGCTGTTTTTT. Encoded protein: CAWSQVNTGELFF.

This clonotype showed up many times. The genes are TRBV7-9 and TRBJ2-7; a weak D match, TRBD1 (6 bases). This CDR3 has 12 amino acids. The V gene's germline CDR1 is SEHNR and CDR2 FQNEAQ (reference sequence). V dropped 4 bases and J dropped 4 bases, with 8 bases sitting between them. CDR3 coding DNA: TGTGCCAGCAGCTGGGGACAATACGAGCAGTACTTC. It is translated as CASSWGQYEQYF.

This chain uses TRBV6-2 or TRBV6-3 with TRBJ2-3; no clear D gene. The V gene's germline CDR1 is MNHEY and CDR2 SVGEGT. This CDR3 has 15 amino acids. Trimming removed 1 base at V and 3 bases at J, with 11 bases between. CDR3 sequence reads: CASSYFGVGTDTQYF. The CDR3 DNA sequence: TGTGCCAGCAGTTACTTTGGAGTAGGGACAGATACGCAGTATTTT.

The gene calls are TRBV11-2 and TRBJ2-6; 11 nucleotides agree with TRBD1. The ends lost 8 bases at V and 0 bases at J; junction bases unmatched: 6. The CDR3 consists of 17 residues. The germline V gene encodes CDR1 SGHAT and CDR2 FQNNGV. The CDR3 loop reads CASGGQGAHSGANVLTF. CDR3 nucleotide sequence: TGTGCCAGCGGCGGACAGGGGGCCCACTCTGGGGCCAACGTCCTGACTTTC. Together with reference TRBV11-2 and TRBJ2-6, the CDR3 gives the full variable domain: EAGVAQSPRYKIIEKRQSVAFWCNPISGHATLYWYQQILGQGPKLLIQFQNNGVVDDSQLPKDRFSAERLKGVDSTLKIQPAKLEDSAVYLCASGGQGAHSGANVLTFGAGSRLTVL.

The chain couples TRBV20-1 to TRBJ2-3; 10 bases fit TRBD2. The CDR3 loop spans 18 amino acids. Germline V gene lookup returns CDR1 DFQATT and CDR2 SNEGSKA (reference sequence). V gave up 0 bases and J gave up 2 bases; unmatched junction bases: 11. CDR3 nucleotides: TGCAGTGCTAGAGATCCGGCTAGCGGGAGCCTTAACACAGATACGCAGTATTTT. Amino acids: CSARDPASGSLNTDTQYF.

The rearrangement joins TRBV4-2 to TRBJ2-1; D may be TRBD1 or TRBD2 (6 bases each). V was shortened by 3 bases and J by 2 bases, with 14 bases between the two germline ends. The CDR3 runs 16 residues. Germline lookup yields CDR1 LGHNA and CDR2 YNFKEQ. CDR3: CASSHHRGEAYNEQFF. As DNA, the CDR3 is TGTGCCAGCAGCCACCATAGGGGGGAGGCCTACAATGAGCAGTTCTTC.

For this clonotype: Possible read error: a much larger clone is one base away. The J gene is TRBJ2-7, the V gene TRBV29-1; D gene unclear. The J call may be wrong; the DNA end is better matched by TRBJ2-1. This CDR3 comprises 12 residues. The germline V gene has CDR1 SQVTM and CDR2 ANQGSEA. CDR3 region: CSVEDRLYEQFF. The CDR3 DNA follows: TGCAGCGTTGAAGATCGATTATACGAGCAGTTCTTC.

This clonotype has just a few counts. The rearrangement links TRBV28 to TRBJ2-1; 7 nucleotides line up with TRBD1. V lost 2 bases and J lost 5; bases outside the gene matches: 6. CDR1 and CDR2 (germline): MDHEN, SYDVKM. CDR3 length equals 15 residues. The CDR3 region is CASSLPLGTDNEQFF. Written as DNA, the CDR3 is TGTGCCAGCAGTTTACCCCTCGGGACAGACAATGAGCAGTTCTTC.

This clonotype was counted many times. The gene calls are TRBV20-1 and TRBJ1-6; D is unresolved. The germline V gene encodes CDR1 DFQATT and CDR2 SNEGSKA (reference sequence). V was clipped by 4 bases and J by 5 bases, with 15 bases between them. The CDR3 runs 15 residues. The CDR3 bases are TGCAGTGCTACCCCCCTGGGCGGCCATAATTCACCCCTCCACTTT. Its protein is CSATPLGGHNSPLHF.

Comments on this clonotype: Possible read error: a much larger clone is one base away. This rearrangement joins TRBV11-2 to TRBJ2-5; D gene ambiguous. Germline assignment: CDR1 SGHAT and CDR2 FQNNGV. The CDR3 is made up of 15 amino acids. CDR3 nucleotides: TGTGCCAGCAGCTCACCCGGATGGCGCCAAGAGACCAAGTACTTC. It translates to CASSSPGWRQETKYF.

This clonotype occurred a few times. At one end the junction does not follow the germline gene, possibly because of a read error. The V and J genes are TRBV20-1 and TRBJ2-7; D gene uncertain. CDR1 DFQATT and CDR2 SNEGSKA come from the germline V gene (reference sequence). The CDR3 covers 16 residues. The CDR3 is CSARGKGGTSSCEQYF. CDR3 in DNA: TGCAGTGCTAGAGGGAAGGGCGGAACTTCCTCCTGCGAGCAGTACTTC.

This clonotype was seen ten or more times. This may arise from a read error, as a much more abundant clone is one base away. J is TRBJ1-1 and V is TRBV7-9; possible D gene TRBD1, 6 bases. The V end was cut by 7 bases, the J end by 1 base, with 10 bases between. This CDR3 spans 13 amino acids. The germline V gene encodes CDR1 SEHNR and CDR2 FQNEAQ (reference sequence). The CDR3 DNA sequence: TGTGCCAGCACCCAAGGGGGGAACACTGAAGCTTTCTTT. Translated, it gives CASTQGGNTEAFF.

This clonotype was seen at least ten times. The gene calls are TRBV30 and TRBJ2-4; weak D call: TRBD2 (7 bases). From germline, CDR1 is GTSNPN and CDR2 SVGIG (reference sequence). There are 16 residues in the CDR3. V lost 2 bases to trimming and J lost 0 bases, with 14 bases between them. In nucleotides, the CDR3 is TGTGCCTGGAGTCGGGGGGCGGAGATAGCCAAAAACATTCAGTACTTC. Translation gives CAWSRGAEIAKNIQYF.

This clonotype was detected only a few times. This chain links TRBV27 with TRBJ2-7; 10 bases fit TRBD2. The CDR3 extends over 15 amino acids. Germline V gene lookup returns CDR1 MNHEY and CDR2 SMNVEV (reference sequence). V shed 6 bases and J 2 bases; nucleotides not matched to a gene: 7. CDR3 DNA sequence: TGTGCCAGCAGCCTCGGACTAGCGGAGCCCTACGAGCAGTACTTC. Protein product: CASSLGLAEPYEQYF.

This clonotype was seen ten or more times. The chain carries TRBV12-3 or TRBV12-4 and TRBJ2-1; 10 bases line up with TRBD2. Trimming at V came to 2 bases and at J to 6 bases, leaving 4 bases not matched to a gene. This CDR3 has 15 amino acids. The CDR3 loop reads CASSLTSGAPNEQFF. CDR3 coding DNA: TGTGCCAGCAGTTTAACTAGCGGGGCCCCCAATGAGCAGTTCTTC.

V gene TRBV30 combines with J gene TRBJ1-1; D not certain. V was clipped by 0 bases and J by 5 bases, with 10 bases between them. The CDR3 loop spans 13 amino acids. The germline gives CDR1 GTSNPN, CDR2 SVGIG (reference sequence). The CDR3 reads CAWSVGGVTEAFF. CDR3 DNA: TGTGCCTGGAGTGTGGGCGGGGTAACTGAAGCTTTCTTT.

This clonotype was picked up many times. The genes are TRBV30 and TRBJ2-5; no definite D call. V was pared by 4 bases and J by 4 bases, with 4 bases between. Germline values: CDR1 GTSNPN, CDR2 SVGIG (reference sequence). CDR3 length: 10 residues. The CDR3 loop reads CAWKRETQYF. CDR3 nucleotides: TGTGCCTGGAAACGAGAGACCCAGTACTTC.

About this clonotype: This may stem from a read error, because a much larger clone lies one nucleotide away. The chain couples TRBV12-3 or TRBV12-4 to TRBJ2-1, with TRBD2 identical over 10 bases. V trimming: 8 bases; J trimming: 7 bases; junction bases outside the gene matches: 14. This CDR3 comprises 16 residues. CDR3 loop: CASAPRKSGRGNEQFF. In nucleotides, the CDR3 is TGTGCCAGCGCCCCGAGGAAGAGCGGGAGGGGGAATGAGCAGTTCTTC.

J is TRBJ1-2 and V is TRBV25-1, with 8 bases that match TRBD1. The V gene's germline CDR1 is MGHDK and CDR2 SYGVNS. The junction had 3 bases not matched to a gene; V was cut back by 3 bases and J by 6 bases. The CDR3 spans 13 residues. The CDR3 nucleotides read TGTGCCAGCAGTGATTGGGGACAGGATGGCTACACCTTC. This gives the protein CASSDWGQDGYTF.

This clonotype has at least ten counts. The rearrangement links TRBV30 to TRBJ1-1, with D unresolved. The V gene lost 0 bases and the J gene lost 4 bases, with 9 bases spanning the gap. The CDR3 covers 13 residues. The V gene's germline CDR1 is GTSNPN and CDR2 SVGIG (reference sequence). The DNA for the CDR3 is TGTGCCTGGAGTGTGGGGTGGGGCACTGAAGCTTTCTTT. It translates to CAWSVGWGTEAFF.

The chain has TRBV28 and TRBJ2-7, with D perhaps TRBD1 (5 bases). V was shortened by 7 bases and J by 2 bases, with 18 bases between the two germline ends. The CDR3 has 15 residues. Germline V gene sequence: CDR1 MDHEN, CDR2 SYDVKM. The CDR3 DNA reads TGTGCCAGCAAGGGGCTCACCATGGTCCCCTACGAGCAGTACTTC. Translation gives CASKGLTMVPYEQYF.

This clonotype was recorded at least ten times. V usage is TRBV7-9 and J usage is TRBJ1-2, with TRBD1 identical over 7 bases. With 5 bases clipped from V and 0 bases from J, the junction kept 9 bases outside the gene matches. Germline V gene data show CDR1 as SEHNR and CDR2 as FQNEAQ (reference sequence). The length of the CDR3 is 16 residues. In DNA, the CDR3 is TGTGCCAGCAGCAAGGGGGGGACAGCCACTAACTATGGCTACACCTTC. This gives the protein CASSKGGTATNYGYTF.

To note about this clonotype: A much larger clone sits a single nucleotide away, making a read error possible. This sequence joins TRBV30 and TRBJ2-7; D not resolved. V lost 0 bases and J 3 bases, leaving 6 bases between the germline ends. CDR3 length equals 12 residues. Germline V gives CDR1 GTSNPN, CDR2 SVGIG (reference sequence). CDR3 DNA: TGTGCCTGGAGTGTACAACACTACGAGCAGTACTTC. Amino acids: CAWSVQHYEQYF.